Listed here is a single TCR beta chain. The data are from a study of blood T cell repertoires in COVID-19. At the level of the study: Researchers got acute and convalescent COVID-19 samples from the United States, Italy and Spain. Sources were T cells, B-cell-depleted T cells, or PBMCs; the material itself was cDNA or gDNA.

Per the original data handling: Amplification from reference gene primers served as the basis for estimated nucleated cell counts. TCRdb keeps only in-frame clones here, not all; method: immunoSEQ multiplex PCR. V, J and clone size are taken as reported in that table, and D and trimming were inferred from the DNA itself. The table has about 270,000 clones, roughly 86% seen once. The receptor comes from a woman aged 45-60 years with acute or convalescent COVID-19. Sequenced input: peripheral blood.

The CDR3 protein is CASSFRVGDRGQETQYF. DNA for the CDR3: TGTGCCAGCAGTTTTCGGGTGGGGGACAGGGGACAAGAGACCCAGTACTTC. The gene calls are TRBV27 and TRBJ2-5; TRBD1 matches at 10 bases. Per the germline V gene, CDR1 is MNHEY and CDR2 is SMNVEV (reference sequence). The CDR3 consists of 17 residues. V was pared by 3 bases and J by 2 bases, with 9 bases of the junction left unmatched.